A single sample gave rise to the 28 T cell receptor beta chains below, sequenced in a study of human T cells and chemical hapten exposure. As for time point: patch test 2, 6 weeks after DPC sensitization. Treatment in this sample: therapeutic diphenylcyclopropenone sensitization with weekly scalp DPC. TCRdb redid the calling of the RACE reads with MiXCR, one entry per CDR3 protein. The sample has about 40,000 distinct CDR3 sequences, less than 3.5% seen once. The starting material was whole blood, obtained in connection with sensitization to the hapten diphenylcyclopropenone (DPC). Every receptor here comes from a man aged 40-50 years with alopecia areata. Some clones in this sample may be carry-over from other donors' samples.

The chain uses TRBV13 and TRBJ2-3; D gene ambiguous. Germline V gene data show CDR1 as PRHDT and CDR2 as FYEKMQ (reference sequence). CDR3 size: 14 residues. V dropped 1 base and J dropped 6 bases, with 11 bases sitting between them. For the CDR3, the DNA is TGTGCCAGCAGCTTAGTAAAGGCGACGGATACGCAGTATTTT. It yields the protein CASSLVKATDTQYF.

This clonotype was detected only a few times. The gene calls are TRBV15 and TRBJ2-1; 9 positions agree with TRBD2. There are 15 residues in the CDR3. Germline V CDR1 and CDR2: LNHNV, YYDKDF (reference sequence). Trimming took 11 bases from V and 7 from J; bases not matched to a gene: 15. The CDR3 nucleotides read TGTGCCTCCGCCTCGGCGGGAGGGGGGTGGAATGAGCAGTTCTTC. Protein sequence: CASASAGGGWNEQFF. Based on the CDR3 plus reference TRBV15 and TRBJ2-1, the full variable domain is DAMVIQNPRYQVTQFGKPVTLSCSQTLNHNVMYWYQQKSSQAPKLLFHYYDKDFNNEADTPDNFQSRRPNTSFCFLDIRSPGLGDTAMYLCASASAGGGWNEQFFGPGTRLTVL.

This clonotype has at least ten counts. This sequence joins TRBV7-9 and TRBJ2-7; tentatively, D is TRBD2 (5 bases). The V gene lost 3 bases and the J gene lost 6 bases, with 9 bases spanning the gap. Germline CDR1 is SEHNR and CDR2 is FQNEAQ (reference sequence). The CDR3 has 12 amino acids. CDR3 in amino acids: CASSFAGGEQYF. DNA of the CDR3: TGTGCCAGCAGCTTTGCAGGAGGCGAGCAGTACTTC.

This clonotype has a handful of counts. The chain couples TRBV28 to TRBJ2-7; tentative D call: TRBD1 (6 bases). This CDR3 region has 14 residues. With 2 bases removed from V and 1 base from J, the gap between germline ends came to 9 bases. CDR1 and CDR2 from the germline V gene are MDHEN and SYDVKM. CDR3 in DNA: TGTGCCAGCAGTTTAACAGGGAATTCCTACGAGCAGTACTTC. Translated, it gives CASSLTGNSYEQYF.

Points on this clonotype: This may come from a read error, since a much larger clone is one base off. The chain employs TRBV11-1 and TRBJ2-2; D is perhaps TRBD2 (6 bases). Looked up from germline, CDR1 is SGHAT and CDR2 is FQDESV (reference sequence). The length of the CDR3 is 16 residues. V was cut by 4 bases and J by 4 bases, with 16 bases left in between. The CDR3 DNA reads as TGTGCCAGCAGCTCTGAACTAGCCGGGGGCACCGGGGAGCTGTTTTTT. Translated, it gives CASSSELAGGTGELFF.

J is TRBJ2-6 and V is TRBV20-1; 11 bases map to TRBD1. Losses at the gene ends were 3 bases for V and 4 bases for J; bases not matched to a gene: 11. This CDR3 contains 18 residues. Germline CDR1 DFQATT, CDR2 SNEGSKA (reference sequence). CDR3 bases: TGCAGTGCTAGGCCTCCGGGACAGGGGGTTTCAGGGGCCAACGTCCTGACTTTC. As protein: CSARPPGQGVSGANVLTF.

This rearrangement joins TRBV10-3 to TRBJ2-3, with 7 bases aligning to TRBD2. Germline V gene lookup returns CDR1 ENHRY and CDR2 SYGVKD. The CDR3 loop spans 13 amino acids. V gave up 8 bases and J gave up 1 base; unmatched junction bases: 3. The CDR3 DNA reads TGTGCCATCGGACTAGATGGCACAGATACGCAGTATTTT. It translates to CAIGLDGTDTQYF.

Points on this clonotype: Given a much more abundant clone one base away, this may be a read error. The chain combines TRBV3-1 with TRBJ2-7; D is perhaps TRBD2 (6 bases). V was shortened by 4 bases and J by 4 bases, with 17 bases between the two germline ends. The CDR3 spans 15 residues. CDR1 is LGHDT and CDR2 is YNNKEL in the germline V gene (reference sequence). The CDR3 loop reads CASSLPGISGYEQYF. CDR3 DNA: TGTGCCAGCAGCCTCCCTGGGATTAGCGGATACGAGCAGTACTTC.

The sample holds one count of this clonotype. A much larger clone lies one base from this, so it may be a read error. The chain carries TRBV5-1 and TRBJ2-7, with D hard to call. V was clipped by 6 bases and J by 3 bases, with 13 bases between them. CDR3 length: 13 amino acids. Per germline, CDR1 SGHRS and CDR2 YFSETQ. The CDR3 nucleotides read TGCGCCAGCAACTTCAATAGGGACTACGAGCAGTACTTC. This gives the protein CASNFNRDYEQYF.

This clonotype has a count of ten or more. This chain uses TRBV4-1 with TRBJ1-5; TRBD1 might be the D (6 bases). The germline V gene encodes CDR1 MGHRA and CDR2 YSYEKL. The CDR3 consists of 12 residues. The germline V and J ends were trimmed by 5 bases and 6 bases, with 8 bases remaining between them. The CDR3 here is CASSLGGQPQHF. The CDR3 region has the DNA TGCGCCAGCAGCTTAGGGGGTCAGCCCCAGCATTTT.

The sample holds many counts of this clonotype. The V call is TRBV25-1, the J call TRBJ1-1, with a possible D match to TRBD1 (5 bases). V was cut by 3 bases and J by 3 bases, with 8 bases left in between. The CDR3 totals 13 residues. Germline V CDR1 and CDR2: MGHDK, SYGVNS. The DNA of the CDR3 is TGTGCCAGCAGTGAGTGGGGGGACACTGAAGCTTTCTTT. Translation: CASSEWGDTEAFF.

This clonotype was observed at least ten times. The chain couples TRBV9 to TRBJ1-3; no reliable D call. This CDR3 has 16 amino acids. In germline, CDR1 is SGDLS, CDR2 YYNGEE. Trimming removed 0 bases from V and 1 base from J, with 11 bases in between. Here the CDR3 reads CASSVDMTTSGNTIYF. The CDR3 DNA reads TGTGCCAGCAGCGTAGATATGACCACGTCTGGAAACACCATATATTTT. The full variable domain, its missing parts supplied by reference TRBV9 and TRBJ1-3, is DSGVTQTPKHLITATGQRVTLRCSPRSGDLSVYWYQQSLDQGLQFLIQYYNGEERAKGNILERFSAQQFPDLHSELNLSSLELGDSALYFCASSVDMTTSGNTIYFGEGSWLTVV.

This clonotype was recorded at least ten times. This chain uses TRBV5-1 with TRBJ2-7; D perhaps matches TRBD2 (5 bases). The V end lost 4 bases, the J end lost 6 bases, and 20 bases lay between the germline ends. The CDR3 loop spans 15 amino acids. Germline loops: CDR1 SGHRS, CDR2 YFSETQ. This CDR3 reads CASSPTGENPPEQYF. The CDR3 DNA sequence: TGCGCCAGCAGCCCTACCGGGGAAAACCCACCCGAGCAGTACTTC.

The J gene is TRBJ1-1, the V gene TRBV28; D is unclear. The CDR3 sequence is 14 residues long. Trimming removed 5 bases at V and 5 bases at J, with 15 bases between. CDR1 is MDHEN and CDR2 is SYDVKM in the germline V gene. The CDR3 here is CASSPGDGRTEAFF. The CDR3 DNA reads TGTGCCAGCAGTCCTGGGGATGGGAGGACTGAAGCTTTCTTT. Using reference TRBV28 and TRBJ1-1 for the parts outside the CDR3, the full variable domain is DVKVTQSSRYLVKRTGEKVFLECVQDMDHENMFWYRQDPGLGLRLIYFSYDVKMKEKGDIPEGYSVSREKKERFSLILESASTNQTSMYLCASSPGDGRTEAFFGQGTRLTVV.

This clonotype was seen ten or more times. The chain has TRBV6-5 and TRBJ2-1; D is unclear. Germline values: CDR1 MNHEY, CDR2 SVGAGI. The CDR3 length is 14 residues. V was shortened by 8 bases and J by 5 bases, with 16 bases between the two germline ends. The CDR3 region is CASAPLDVNNEQFF. The CDR3 DNA is TGTGCCAGCGCCCCTTTGGACGTGAACAATGAGCAGTTCTTC.

The chain has TRBV28 and TRBJ2-7; 9 nucleotides match TRBD1. The CDR3 has 12 residues. Germline CDR1 reads MDHEN; CDR2 reads SYDVKM. V was pared by 8 bases and J by 5 bases, with 4 bases of the junction left unmatched. This CDR3 is CASGTGRNEQYF. The CDR3 DNA reads TGTGCCAGCGGGACAGGGCGTAACGAGCAGTACTTC.

Many counts were recorded for this clonotype. This chain connects TRBV6-6 to TRBJ1-4; tentative D call: TRBD1 (6 bases). Germline V lookup: CDR1 MNHNY, CDR2 SVGAGI (reference sequence). Trimming took off 6 bases at V and 3 bases at J, with 14 bases between the two ends. The CDR3 has 15 amino acids. CDR3 loop: CASRSGGRANEKLFF. CDR3 DNA: TGTGCCAGCAGATCCGGGGGCAGGGCTAATGAAAAACTGTTTTTT.

The table lists this clonotype with many counts. The chain links TRBV7-7 to TRBJ2-2, with 8 bases matching TRBD2. Trimming cost V 5 bases and J 4 bases; bases outside gene matches: 6. The germline V gene has CDR1 SSHAT and CDR2 FNYEAQ (reference sequence). The CDR3 spans 15 residues. The chain's CDR3 is CASSPGLASTGELFF. The CDR3 DNA is TGTGCCAGCAGCCCCGGACTAGCCTCCACCGGGGAGCTGTTTTTT.

This clonotype was counted a few times. CDR3 amino acids: CASSLGSAWDYGYTF. The CDR3 DNA sequence: TGCGCCAGCAGCTTGGGGTCAGCTTGGGACTATGGCTACACCTTC. J is TRBJ1-2 and V is TRBV5-1; no firm D call. V lost 0 bases to trimming and J lost 3 bases, with 12 bases between them. This CDR3 is 15 amino acids long. CDR1 SGHRS and CDR2 YFSETQ come from the germline V gene.

This clonotype has at least ten counts. The chain employs TRBV5-1 and TRBJ2-3; a possible D gene is TRBD1 (5 bases). The CDR3 length is 14 residues. Germline V CDR1 and CDR2: SGHRS, YFSETQ. V gave up 4 bases and J gave up 0 bases, with 9 bases separating them. The CDR3: CASSLDISTDTQYF. The CDR3 coding sequence is TGCGCCAGCAGCCTGGACATCAGCACAGATACGCAGTATTTT.

In its sample, this clonotype was seen many times. This sequence joins TRBV4-1 and TRBJ1-1, with D unclear. Germline assignment: CDR1 MGHRA and CDR2 YSYEKL. The CDR3 spans 13 residues. Trimming left V 0 bases short and J 10 bases short, with 12 bases between. CDR3 bases: TGCGCCAGCAGCCAAGAAGGCTCACGGGGAGCTTTCTTT. It translates to CASSQEGSRGAFF.

At least ten counts were recorded for this clonotype. The rearrangement uses TRBV12-3 or TRBV12-4 and TRBJ2-1; 9 bases agree with TRBD1. The junction had 2 bases not matched to a gene; V was cut back by 5 bases and J by 3 bases. The CDR3 spans 14 residues. Here the CDR3 reads CASSPTGGYNEQFF. As DNA, the CDR3 is TGTGCCAGCAGTCCGACAGGGGGCTACAATGAGCAGTTCTTC.

This clonotype was detected ten times or more. The genes are TRBV6-1 and TRBJ2-3, with 9 nucleotides matching TRBD2. Germline V lookup: CDR1 MNHNS, CDR2 SASEGT. V trimming: 6 bases; J trimming: 0 bases; junction bases outside the gene matches: 7. The CDR3 spans 16 residues. The CDR3 sequence is CASSALAGFSTDTQYF. The CDR3 nucleotides are TGTGCCAGCAGCGCCCTAGCGGGGTTTAGCACAGATACGCAGTATTTT.

Ten or more counts support this clonotype. The chain carries TRBV5-6 and TRBJ2-7, with 10 bases matching TRBD1. V lost 4 bases to trimming and J lost 5 bases; unmatched junction nucleotides: 12. CDR1 is SGHDT and CDR2 is YYEEEE in the germline V gene. The CDR3 loop spans 16 amino acids. The CDR3 DNA follows: TGTGCCAGCAGCGAACCCCCGGGACAGGGGAGGAACGAGCAGTACTTC. Translation: CASSEPPGQGRNEQYF.

This clonotype was counted at least ten times. The chain uses TRBV7-8 and TRBJ2-7; D is perhaps TRBD1 or TRBD2 (6 bases each). In germline, CDR1 is SGHVS, CDR2 FQNEAQ. Trimming removed 3 bases from V and 6 bases from J, with 12 bases in between. CDR3 length equals 13 residues. The DNA for the CDR3 is TGTGCCAGCAGCTTCGGAGGAGGGGGCGAGCAGTACTTC. This encodes CASSFGGGGEQYF.

This clonotype was recorded many times. The rearrangement joins TRBV20-1 to TRBJ2-7; D possibly matches TRBD1 or TRBD2 (5 bases each). Trimming took 6 bases from V and 2 from J, leaving 14 bases between them. Germline assignment: CDR1 DFQATT and CDR2 SNEGSKA (reference sequence). This CDR3 comprises 13 residues. The CDR3 sequence: CSARGPWAYEQYF. CDR3 in DNA: TGCAGTGCGAGGGGCCCCTGGGCCTACGAGCAGTACTTC.

This clonotype has ten or more counts. The chain joins TRBV10-3 to TRBJ1-1; perhaps TRBD1 as D (5 bases). Germline V gene data show CDR1 as ENHRY and CDR2 as SYGVKD. The CDR3 is 14 residues long. The V and J ends lost 5 bases and 4 bases respectively, with 14 bases between them. CDR3 loop: CAISSHQGITEAFF. The CDR3 bases are TGTGCCATCAGTTCACATCAGGGAATCACTGAAGCTTTCTTT.

Concerning this clonotype: A much larger clonotype is one base distant, so this may be a read error. In DNA form, the CDR3 reads TGTGCCATCTGTGAGTCCTCTCGGTGGAGCACAGATACGCAGTATTTT. Protein product: CAICESSRWSTDTQYF. V and J are TRBV10-3 and TRBJ2-3; no reliable D call. The CDR3 has 16 residues. CDR1 and CDR2 from the germline V gene are ENHRY and SYGVKD.